Following are 3 T cell receptor beta chains from one sample sequenced in a study of control samples from healthy donors and cancer patients. The assay was immunoSEQ multiplex PCR, and TCRdb's table has in-frame clones only and misses some. The profile covers tens of thousands of clones, with roughly 80% appearing a single time and roughly 3.1% taken by the ten largest. The sequencing sample was made of PBMCs. Receptors were obtained from a woman in her 50s with lung cancer.

The J gene is TRBJ1-5, the V gene TRBV19; TRBD1 might be the D (5 bases). Trimming stripped 5 bases from V and 2 bases from J, with 13 bases between. The CDR3 spans 15 residues. Germline V lookup: CDR1 LNHDA, CDR2 SQIVND (reference sequence). DNA of the CDR3: TGTGCCAGTAGTTCCAGGGCCGTCGGCAATCAGCCCCAGCATTTT. Translation gives CASSSRAVGNQPQHF.

This clone was detected only a few times. V and J are TRBV5-1 and TRBJ2-5; a weak D match, TRBD2 (5 bases). The CDR3 spans 17 residues. CDR1 is SGHRS and CDR2 is YFSETQ in the germline V gene. Trimming removed 3 bases at V and 1 base at J, with 19 bases between. As DNA, the CDR3 is TGCGCCAGCAGCTCCGTCCTGGACCGGAGGCTCCAAGAGACCCAGTACTTC. This encodes CASSSVLDRRLQETQYF.

The chain employs TRBV9 and TRBJ1-2; D is perhaps TRBD1 (6 bases). The CDR3 spans 14 residues. From germline, CDR1 is SGDLS and CDR2 YYNGEE. The V end lost 2 bases, the J end lost 8 bases, and 16 bases lay between the germline ends. The CDR3 DNA reads TGTGCCAGCAGCGTCTCCCCGGGGGGGGCCGGCTACACCTTC. Its protein product is CASSVSPGGAGYTF.